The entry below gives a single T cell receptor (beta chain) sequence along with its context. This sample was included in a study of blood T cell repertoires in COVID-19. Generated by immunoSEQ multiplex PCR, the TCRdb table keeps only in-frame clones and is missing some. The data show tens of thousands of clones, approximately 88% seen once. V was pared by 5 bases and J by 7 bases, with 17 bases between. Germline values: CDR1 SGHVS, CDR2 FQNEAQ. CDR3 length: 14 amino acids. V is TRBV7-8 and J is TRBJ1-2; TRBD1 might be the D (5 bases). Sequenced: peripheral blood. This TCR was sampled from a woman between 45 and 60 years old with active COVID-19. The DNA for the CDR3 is TGTGCCAGCAGCCCCCGGCGGGGCGGCTCTGGCTACACCTTC. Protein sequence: CASSPRRGGSGYTF.